The rows below give T cell receptor beta chains drawn from one sample of a study of cytotoxic CD8 clonotypes in ibrutinib-treated CLL. Profiling relied on immunoSEQ multiplex PCR, and the TCRdb table lists in-frame clones only, not all of them. The table has fewer than 25,000 clones, around 72% seen once. The sample in question was PBMCs, obtained before ibrutinib treatment. These receptors all come from a human donor with chronic lymphocytic leukemia. The CDR3 runs from the conserved cysteine through the conserved F or W. D genes are given only for firm matches. Size values are once, few and many counts, or a class for expanded clones, and some rows have none.

V gene: TRBV7-8
J gene: TRBJ1-1
D gene: .
clone size: .
CDR3 protein: CASSERVDRAEAFF
CDR3 DNA: TGTGCCAGCAGCGAAAGGGTGGATCGGGCTGAAGCTTTCTTT

V gene: TRBV28
J gene: TRBJ1-1
D gene: .
clone size: .
CDR3 protein: CASSLVGRKANTEAFF
CDR3 DNA: TGTGCCAGCAGTTTAGTGGGAAGAAAGGCCAACACTGAAGCTTTCTTT

V gene: TRBV7-2
J gene: TRBJ1-4
D gene: TRBD1
clone size: .
CDR3 protein: CASSFDRATNEKLFF
CDR3 DNA: TGTGCCAGCAGCTTTGACAGGGCAACTAATGAAAAACTGTTTTTT

V gene: TRBV2
J gene: TRBJ2-3
D gene: .
clone size: .
CDR3 protein: CASRGGFSTDTQYF
CDR3 DNA: TGTGCCAGCAGAGGGGGATTTAGCACAGATACGCAGTATTTT

V gene: TRBV7-8
J gene: TRBJ2-2
D gene: .
clone size: .
CDR3 protein: CASSLVRVGELFF
CDR3 DNA: TGTGCCAGCAGCTTAGTTCGAGTCGGGGAGCTGTTTTTT

V gene: TRBV7-2
J gene: TRBJ2-1
D gene: TRBD2
clone size: .
CDR3 protein: CASRASGFGGLAGVYEQFF
CDR3 DNA: TGTGCCAGCAGGGCCTCAGGATTTGGGGGACTAGCGGGAGTTTATGAGCAGTTCTTC

V gene: TRBV5-1
J gene: TRBJ2-4
D gene: .
clone size: .
CDR3 protein: CASSLGFGKNIQYF
CDR3 DNA: TGCGCCAGCAGCTTGGGGTTCGGCAAAAACATTCAGTACTTC

V gene: TRBV18
J gene: TRBJ2-1
D gene: .
clone size: .
CDR3 protein: CASSPPTGSSYNEQFF
CDR3 DNA: TGTGCCAGCTCACCACCGACGGGGAGCTCCTACAATGAGCAGTTCTTC

V gene: TRBV27
J gene: TRBJ2-7
D gene: .
clone size: few
CDR3 protein: CASSLQTTAAGYEQYF
CDR3 DNA: TGTGCCAGCAGTTTACAAACGACAGCCGCTGGCTACGAGCAGTACTTC

V gene: TRBV27
J gene: TRBJ2-7
D gene: TRBD2
clone size: once
CDR3 protein: CASTVASGSHYEQYF
CDR3 DNA: TGTGCCAGCACGGTGGCTAGCGGGAGTCACTACGAGCAGTACTTC

V gene: TRBV7-5
J gene: TRBJ2-6
D gene: .
clone size: .
CDR3 protein: CARKGRQSRANVLTF
CDR3 DNA: TGTGCCAGAAAAGGTAGACAAAGTCGGGCCAACGTCCTGACTTTC

V gene: TRBV30
J gene: TRBJ1-1
D gene: TRBD1
clone size: .
CDR3 protein: CAWGPGQGTDTEAFF
CDR3 DNA: TGTGCCTGGGGACCGGGACAGGGTACCGACACTGAAGCTTTCTTT